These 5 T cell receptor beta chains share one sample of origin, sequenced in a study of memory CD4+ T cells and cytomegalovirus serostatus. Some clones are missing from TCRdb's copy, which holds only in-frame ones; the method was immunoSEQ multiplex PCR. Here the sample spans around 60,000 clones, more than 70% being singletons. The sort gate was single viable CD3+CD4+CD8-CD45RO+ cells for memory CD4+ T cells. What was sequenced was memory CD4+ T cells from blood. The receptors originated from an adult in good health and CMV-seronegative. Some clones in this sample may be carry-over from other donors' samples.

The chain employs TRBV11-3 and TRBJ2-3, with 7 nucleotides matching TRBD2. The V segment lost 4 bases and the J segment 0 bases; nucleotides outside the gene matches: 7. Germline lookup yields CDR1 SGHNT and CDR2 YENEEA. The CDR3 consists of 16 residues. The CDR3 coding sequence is TGTGCCAGCAGCTCAAGCGGGGCAGTTAGCACAGATACGCAGTATTTT. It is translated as CASSSSGAVSTDTQYF.

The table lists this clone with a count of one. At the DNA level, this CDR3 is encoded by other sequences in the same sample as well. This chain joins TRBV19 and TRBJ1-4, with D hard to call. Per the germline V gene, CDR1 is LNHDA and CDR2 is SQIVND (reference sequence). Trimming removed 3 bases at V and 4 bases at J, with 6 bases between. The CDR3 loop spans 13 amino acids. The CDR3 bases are TGTGCCAGTAGTATCGGGCGTAATGAAAAACTGTTTTTT. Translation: CASSIGRNEKLFF.

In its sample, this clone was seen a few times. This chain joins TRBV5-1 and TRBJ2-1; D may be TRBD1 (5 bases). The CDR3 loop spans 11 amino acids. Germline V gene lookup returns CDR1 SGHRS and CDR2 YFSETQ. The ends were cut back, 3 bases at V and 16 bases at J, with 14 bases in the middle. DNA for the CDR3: TGCGCCAGCAGCTCAGACAGTTGGTACTTCTTC. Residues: CASSSDSWYFF. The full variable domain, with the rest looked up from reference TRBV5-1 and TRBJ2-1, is KAGVTQTPRYLIKTRGQQVTLSCSPISGHRSVSWYQQTPGQGLQFLFEYFSETQRNKGNFPGRFSGRQFSNSRSEMNVSTLELGDSALYLCASSSDSWYFFGPGTRLTVL.

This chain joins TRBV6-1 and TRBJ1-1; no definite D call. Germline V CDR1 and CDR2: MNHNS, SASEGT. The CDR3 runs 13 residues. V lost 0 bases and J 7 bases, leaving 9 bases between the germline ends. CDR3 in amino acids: CASSEAAFREAFF. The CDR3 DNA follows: TGTGCCAGCAGTGAAGCGGCCTTCCGTGAAGCTTTCTTT.

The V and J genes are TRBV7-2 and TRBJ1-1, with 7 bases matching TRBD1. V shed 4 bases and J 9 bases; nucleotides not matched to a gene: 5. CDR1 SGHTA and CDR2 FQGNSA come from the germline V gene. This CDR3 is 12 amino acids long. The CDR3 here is CASSSPGQQAFF. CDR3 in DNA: TGTGCCAGCAGCTCCCCGGGACAGCAAGCTTTCTTT.